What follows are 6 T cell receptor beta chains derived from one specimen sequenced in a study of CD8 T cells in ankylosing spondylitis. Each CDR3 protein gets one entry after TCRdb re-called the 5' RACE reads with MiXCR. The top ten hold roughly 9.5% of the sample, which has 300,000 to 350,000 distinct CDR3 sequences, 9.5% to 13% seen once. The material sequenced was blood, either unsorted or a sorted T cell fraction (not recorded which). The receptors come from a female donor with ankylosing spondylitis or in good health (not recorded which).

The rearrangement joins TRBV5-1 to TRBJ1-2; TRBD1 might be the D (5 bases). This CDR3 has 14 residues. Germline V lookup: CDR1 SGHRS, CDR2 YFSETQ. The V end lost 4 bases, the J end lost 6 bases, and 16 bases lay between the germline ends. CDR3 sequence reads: CASSPTRTRNGYTF. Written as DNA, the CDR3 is TGCGCCAGCAGCCCCACCAGGACAAGAAATGGCTACACCTTC.

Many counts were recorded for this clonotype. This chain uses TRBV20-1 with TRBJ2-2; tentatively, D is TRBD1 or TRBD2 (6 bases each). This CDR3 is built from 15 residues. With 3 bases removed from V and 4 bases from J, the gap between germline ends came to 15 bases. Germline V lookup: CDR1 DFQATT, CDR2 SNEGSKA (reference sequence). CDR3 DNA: TGCAGTGCTAGTTTGGTTGGAGGGGGCACCGGGGAGCTGTTTTTT. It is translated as CSASLVGGGTGELFF.

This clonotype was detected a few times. The CDR3 loop is CSARVSGEVYNEQFF. The CDR3 DNA reads as TGCAGTGCTAGAGTGAGCGGGGAGGTCTACAATGAGCAGTTCTTC. This chain uses TRBV20-1 with TRBJ2-1, with 7 bases aligning to TRBD2. The V gene end was trimmed by 1 base and the J gene end by 3 bases; junction bases not matched to a gene: 6. Germline assignment: CDR1 DFQATT and CDR2 SNEGSKA (reference sequence). The CDR3 consists of 15 residues.

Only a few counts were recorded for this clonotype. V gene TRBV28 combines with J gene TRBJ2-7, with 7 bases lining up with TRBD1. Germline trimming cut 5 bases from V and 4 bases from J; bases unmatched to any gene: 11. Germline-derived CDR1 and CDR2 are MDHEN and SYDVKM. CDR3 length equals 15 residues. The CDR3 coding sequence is TGTGCCAGCAGTAGGGGCCGAGACAGGGATTACGAGCAGTACTTC. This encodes CASSRGRDRDYEQYF.

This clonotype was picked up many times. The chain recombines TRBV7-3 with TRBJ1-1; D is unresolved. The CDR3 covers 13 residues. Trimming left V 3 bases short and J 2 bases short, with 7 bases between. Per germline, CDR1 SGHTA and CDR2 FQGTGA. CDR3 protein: CASSFGLNTEAFF. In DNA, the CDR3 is TGTGCCAGCAGCTTCGGGCTAAACACTGAAGCTTTCTTT.

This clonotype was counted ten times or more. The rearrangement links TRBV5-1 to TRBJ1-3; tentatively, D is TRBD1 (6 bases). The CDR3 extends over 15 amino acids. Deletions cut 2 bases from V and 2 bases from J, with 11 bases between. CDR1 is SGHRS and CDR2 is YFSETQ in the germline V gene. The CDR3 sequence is CASSLSRGTGNTIYF. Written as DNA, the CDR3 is TGCGCCAGCAGCTTATCAAGGGGGACTGGAAACACCATATATTTT.